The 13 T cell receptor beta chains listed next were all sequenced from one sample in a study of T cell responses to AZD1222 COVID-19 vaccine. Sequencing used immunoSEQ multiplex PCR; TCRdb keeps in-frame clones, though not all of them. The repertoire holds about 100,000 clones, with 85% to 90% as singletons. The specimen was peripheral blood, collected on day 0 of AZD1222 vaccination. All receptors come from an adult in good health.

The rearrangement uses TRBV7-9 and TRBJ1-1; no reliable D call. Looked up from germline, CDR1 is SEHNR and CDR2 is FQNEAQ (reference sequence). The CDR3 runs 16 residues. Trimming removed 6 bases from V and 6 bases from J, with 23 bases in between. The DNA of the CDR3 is TGTGCCAGCAGTATAACGACCCCTTCCACTCCCTCTGAAGCTTTCTTT. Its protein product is CASSITTPSTPSEAFF.

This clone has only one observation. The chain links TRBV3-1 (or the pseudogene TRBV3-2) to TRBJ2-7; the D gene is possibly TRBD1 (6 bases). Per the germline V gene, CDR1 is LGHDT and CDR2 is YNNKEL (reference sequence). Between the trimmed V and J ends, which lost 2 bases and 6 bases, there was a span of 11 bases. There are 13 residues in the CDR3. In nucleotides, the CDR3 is TGTGCCAGCAGCCAATGGACAGAAAGCGAGCAGTACTTC. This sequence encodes CASSQWTESEQYF.

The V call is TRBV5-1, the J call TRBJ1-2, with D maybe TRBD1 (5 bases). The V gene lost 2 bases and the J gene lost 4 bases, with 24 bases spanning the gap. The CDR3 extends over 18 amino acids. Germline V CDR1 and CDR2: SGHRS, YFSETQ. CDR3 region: CASSLSTEGAGLGYGYTF. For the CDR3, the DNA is TGCGCCAGCAGCTTATCTACCGAGGGTGCGGGACTGGGCTATGGCTACACCTTC.

CDR3 region: CATSRPGTVQNIQYF. CDR3 nucleotide sequence: TGTGCCACCAGCAGGCCCGGGACAGTACAAAACATTCAGTACTTC. The chain is built from TRBV15 and TRBJ2-4; 7 positions match TRBD1. V was clipped by 3 bases and J by 5 bases; unmatched bases: 7. This CDR3 has 15 amino acids. Germline loops: CDR1 LNHNV, CDR2 YYDKDF (reference sequence).

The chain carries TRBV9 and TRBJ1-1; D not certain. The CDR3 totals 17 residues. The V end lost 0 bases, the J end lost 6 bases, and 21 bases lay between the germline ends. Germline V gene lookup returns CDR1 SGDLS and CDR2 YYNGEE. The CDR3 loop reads CASSVVPVGGWEAEAFF. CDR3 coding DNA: TGTGCCAGCAGCGTAGTCCCCGTGGGCGGGTGGGAGGCTGAAGCTTTCTTT.

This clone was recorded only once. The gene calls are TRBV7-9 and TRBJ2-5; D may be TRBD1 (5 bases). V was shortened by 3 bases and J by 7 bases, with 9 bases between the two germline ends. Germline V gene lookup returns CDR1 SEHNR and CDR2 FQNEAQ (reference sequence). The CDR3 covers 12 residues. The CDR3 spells CASSFRVGTQYF. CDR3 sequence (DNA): TGTGCCAGCAGCTTCAGGGTGGGGACCCAGTACTTC. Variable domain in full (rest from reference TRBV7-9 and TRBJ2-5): DTGVSQNPRHKITKRGQNVTFRCDPISEHNRLYWYRQTLGQGPEFLTYFQNEAQLEKSRLLSDRFSAERPKGSFSTLEIQRTEQGDSAMYLCASSFRVGTQYFGPGTRLLVL.

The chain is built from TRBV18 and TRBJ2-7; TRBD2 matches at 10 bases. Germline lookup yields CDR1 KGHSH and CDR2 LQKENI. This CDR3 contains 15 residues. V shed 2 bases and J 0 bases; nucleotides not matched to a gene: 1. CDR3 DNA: TGTGCCAGCTCACCAAGACTAGCGGGCTCCTACGAGCAGTACTTC. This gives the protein CASSPRLAGSYEQYF.

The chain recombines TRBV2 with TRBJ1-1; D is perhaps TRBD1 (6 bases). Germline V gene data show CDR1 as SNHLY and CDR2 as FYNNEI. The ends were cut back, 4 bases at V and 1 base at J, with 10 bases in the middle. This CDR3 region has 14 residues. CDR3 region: CASSVEGENTEAFF. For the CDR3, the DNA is TGTGCCAGCAGTGTGGAGGGGGAGAACACTGAAGCTTTCTTT. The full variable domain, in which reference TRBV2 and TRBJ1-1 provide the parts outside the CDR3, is EPEVTQTPSHQVTQMGQEVILRCVPISNHLYFYWYRQILGQKVEFLVSFYNNEISEKSEIFDDQFSVERPDGSNFTLKIRSTKLEDSAMYFCASSVEGENTEAFFGQGTRLTVV.

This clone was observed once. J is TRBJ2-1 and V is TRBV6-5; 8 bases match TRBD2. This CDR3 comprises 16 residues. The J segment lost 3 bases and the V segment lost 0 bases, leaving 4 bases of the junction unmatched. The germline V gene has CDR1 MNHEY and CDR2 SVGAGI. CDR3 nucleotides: TGTGCCAGCAGTTACTCGACTAGCGTCTACTACAATGAGCAGTTCTTC. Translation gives CASSYSTSVYYNEQFF.

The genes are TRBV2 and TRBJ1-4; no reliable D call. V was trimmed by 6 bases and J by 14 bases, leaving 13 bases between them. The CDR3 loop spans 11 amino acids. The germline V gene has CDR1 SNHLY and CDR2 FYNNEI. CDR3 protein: CASRNLLVLFF. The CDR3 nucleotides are TGTGCCAGCAGGAACCTATTGGTTCTGTTTTTT.

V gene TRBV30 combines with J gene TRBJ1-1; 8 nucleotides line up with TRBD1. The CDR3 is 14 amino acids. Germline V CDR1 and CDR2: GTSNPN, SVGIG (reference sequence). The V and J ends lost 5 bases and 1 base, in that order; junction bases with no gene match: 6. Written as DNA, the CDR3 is TGTGCCTGGGACAGGGGCTTGGCGAACACTGAAGCTTTCTTT. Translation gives CAWDRGLANTEAFF.

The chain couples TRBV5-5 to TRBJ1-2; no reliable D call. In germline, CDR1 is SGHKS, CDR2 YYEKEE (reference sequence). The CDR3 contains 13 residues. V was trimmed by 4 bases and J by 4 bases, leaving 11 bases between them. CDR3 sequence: CASSLGPGYGYTF. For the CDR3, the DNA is TGTGCCAGCAGCCTTGGGCCTGGCTATGGCTACACCTTC.

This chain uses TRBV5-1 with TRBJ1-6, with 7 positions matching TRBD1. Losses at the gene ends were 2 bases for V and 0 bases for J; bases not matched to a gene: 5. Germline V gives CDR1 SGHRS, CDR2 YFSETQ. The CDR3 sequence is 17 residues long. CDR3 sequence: CASSFTGVSSYNSPLHF. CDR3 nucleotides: TGCGCCAGCAGCTTCACAGGGGTTTCCTCCTATAATTCACCCCTCCACTTT.